This T cell receptor (beta chain) was sequenced in a study of T cell clusters in autoimmune cytopenias (dated by TCRdb to the late 2010s). With regard to the full study: A median TRB sequencing depth of approximately 50,000 reads per sample was reached, and a median of roughly 2,000 distinct TRB clonotypes per sample was obtained. TRB and IGH repertoires from peripheral blood were sequenced in autoimmune cytopenia patients at active disease and during treatment follow-up, with healthy, CLL and autoimmune hepatitis controls included alongside. The goal of the study was to find out whether patients with autoimmune cytopenia have a disease-specific immune repertoire signature that could be used as a blood-based biomarker.

CDR1 and CDR2 (MNHNY, SVGAGI) derive from the germline V gene (reference sequence). The CDR3 starts with the cysteine, ends with the phenylalanine, and has 16 residues. No DNA sequence was recorded. General conclusions and limits of the study: In the comparison of secondary cytopenia with CLL, no cluster-lack signature showed up, apparently because the dominant lymphoma-associated repertoire masked the signature. Shifts in the TRB repertoire, including less even repertoires in secondary cytopenia and CLL, were mostly a reflection of lymphoma bias and not of autoimmunity. Healthy donors had almost three times as many exclusive TRB clusters as active autoimmune hepatitis patients, a finding consistent with an autoimmunity-wide signature. A lack of physiological T cell clusters in primary autoimmune cytopenia patients was suggested by GLIPH, as 51 clusters were found to be exclusive to healthy donors versus under 20 exclusive to patients. The T cell clusters were only ever defined in silico, so experimental validation of their functional role was still needed.

Multiplex PCR with a touch-down protocol amplified TRB rearrangements, with the TRB-A and TRB-B primer pools combined in a single tube. Illumina adapters and sample indices were added to the amplicons through two consecutive PCR reactions using Phusion HS II polymerase. The amplicons were purified from gel with the NucleoSpin Gel and PCR Clean-up kit, after which the amplicons were quantified by Qubit and checked for quality on an Agilent 2100 Bioanalyzer. Sequencing of the libraries was done on an Illumina MiSeq with paired-end, single-indexed, 600-cycle runs. As for the original processing: TRB reads were aligned and assembled with MiXCR version 2.1.12 using the default MiXCR reference library. A clone was defined by each unique CDR3 nucleotide sequence, and analysis was restricted to productive sequences with at least two reads. Alpha-parameterized diversity profiles (alpha 0 to 5), including the Shannon (alpha 1) and Simpson (alpha 2) indices, were computed with an R script to assess repertoire diversity. The tcR package was used to compute combinatorial TRB VJ usage, and cohorts were compared on this usage by principal component analysis with ade4. Using GLIPH, TCRbeta CDR3s were clustered on pairs of cohorts matched for age and read depth, and a Wilcoxon test was used to compare cluster frequencies. TCRdb reanalyzed the reads, keeping one entry per CDR3 protein sequence and omitting DNA. It is TCRdb's table, rather than the study itself, that gives the V and J calls and clone size. The sample's table lists a count of more than 12,000 distinct CDR3 sequences. 2% to 2.5% of the sample belongs to the ten largest clones.

With respect to this clonotype: Its recognized antigen is unknown.

Each sample's TRB amplification started from around 0.25 ug of peripheral blood genomic DNA, which corresponds to some 41,000 genome equivalents. The receptor chain draws on TRBV6-6 and TRBJ2-7. The clonotype was recovered from a human donor with an autoimmune cytopenia or autoimmune hepatitis (not recorded which). Sequenced: peripheral blood. CDR3 region: CASSYSRGSRSYEQYF.